These 32 T cell receptor beta chains share one sample of origin, sequenced in a study of OX40 agonist ivuxolimab in advanced cancers. Some clones are missing from TCRdb's copy, which holds only in-frame ones; the method was immunoSEQ multiplex PCR. The repertoire holds 60,000 or so clones, with 80% to 85% as singletons. The source was CD4+ or CD8+ T cells sorted from blood, collected in a trial of the OX40 agonist ivuxolimab. Source of these receptors: an adult with an advanced solid tumor such as melanoma, head and neck, liver or kidney cancer.

The chain combines TRBV5-1 with TRBJ1-4; TRBD1 agrees at 7 bases. V was clipped by 0 bases and J by 6 bases; unmatched bases: 8. CDR1 and CDR2 from the germline V gene are SGHRS and YFSETQ. The CDR3 has 16 residues. The CDR3 nucleotides are TGCGCCAGCAGCTTGGCCCCGGCAGGGGGGGATGAAAAACTGTTTTTT. Translation: CASSLAPAGGDEKLFF.

V and J are TRBV14 and TRBJ2-1, with 11 nucleotides matching TRBD2. Germline CDR1 reads SGHDN; CDR2 reads FVKESK. Germline trimming cut 4 bases from V and 6 bases from J; bases unmatched to any gene: 2. The CDR3 runs 14 residues. The CDR3 loop reads CASSLGLAVNEQFF. CDR3 in DNA: TGTGCCAGCAGCCTGGGACTAGCGGTCAATGAGCAGTTCTTC.

The V gene is TRBV5-6, the J gene TRBJ1-4; the match to TRBD1 covers 9 bases. Germline V gives CDR1 SGHDT, CDR2 YYEEEE. The CDR3 is 14 residues long. J was trimmed by 5 bases and V by 2 bases; bases with no gene match: 1. As DNA, the CDR3 is TGTGCCAGCAGCTTAGGGACAGGGAATGAAAAACTGTTTTTT. Translated, it gives CASSLGTGNEKLFF.

The V gene is TRBV29-1, the J gene TRBJ2-7; D may match TRBD1 or TRBD2 (6 bases each). Trimming shortened V by 4 bases and J by 1 base, and 11 bases separated the two germline ends. From germline, CDR1 is SQVTM and CDR2 ANQGSEA. This CDR3 has 13 residues. Here the CDR3 DNA reads TGCAGCGTTGGGAGGGGGATGTCCTACGAGCAGTACTTC. It yields the protein CSVGRGMSYEQYF.

This chain connects TRBV19 to TRBJ2-1; 10 nucleotides match TRBD2. CDR1 and CDR2 from the germline V gene are LNHDA and SQIVND (reference sequence). Unmatched junction bases numbered 8, after V lost 5 bases and J lost 7 bases. CDR3 length: 15 residues. CDR3 bases: TGTGCCAGTAGTTCAGCGGGAGGGCCGAGGAATGAGCAGTTCTTC. This translates into CASSSAGGPRNEQFF.

The chain combines TRBV7-9 with TRBJ2-1; 12 bases match TRBD2. J was trimmed by 5 bases and V by 3 bases; bases with no gene match: 2. Germline loops: CDR1 SEHNR, CDR2 FQNEAQ (reference sequence). The length of the CDR3 is 15 residues. The DNA of the CDR3 is TGTGCCAGCAGCTTTGGACTAGCGGGGAACAATGAGCAGTTCTTC. It encodes CASSFGLAGNNEQFF. Filled out from reference TRBV7-9 and TRBJ2-1, the complete variable domain reads DTGVSQNPRHKITKRGQNVTFRCDPISEHNRLYWYRQTLGQGPEFLTYFQNEAQLEKSRLLSDRFSAERPKGSFSTLEIQRTEQGDSAMYLCASSFGLAGNNEQFFGPGTRLTVL.

The J gene is TRBJ1-3, the V gene TRBV6-1; D remains unclear. Germline V gene lookup returns CDR1 MNHNS and CDR2 SASEGT. V was cut by 1 base and J by 4 bases, with 5 bases left in between. The CDR3 runs 13 residues. The CDR3: CASSEDLGNTIYF. The CDR3 nucleotides are TGTGCCAGCAGTGAAGATTTAGGAAACACCATATATTTT.

This clone was observed a single time. The chain links TRBV30 to TRBJ2-3; 9 nucleotides line up with TRBD2. The CDR3 is 16 amino acids. Germline values: CDR1 GTSNPN, CDR2 SVGIG (reference sequence). V shed 6 bases, J shed 1 base, and the junction held 11 bases outside the gene matches. This CDR3 is CACDSKRGARTDTQYF. In DNA, the CDR3 is TGTGCCTGCGATTCTAAGCGGGGGGCCCGCACAGATACGCAGTATTTT.

The chain carries TRBV5-1 and TRBJ2-3; D tentatively fits TRBD1 or TRBD2 (5 bases each). This CDR3 region has 18 residues. Between the trimmed V and J ends, which lost 3 bases and 1 base, there was a span of 21 bases. The V gene's germline CDR1 is SGHRS and CDR2 YFSETQ. This CDR3 is CASSSGRGSSVGTDTQYF. CDR3 nucleotides: TGCGCCAGCAGCTCGGGACGTGGCTCATCGGTGGGCACAGATACGCAGTATTTT. Supplemented by reference TRBV5-1 and TRBJ2-3, the full variable domain reads KAGVTQTPRYLIKTRGQQVTLSCSPISGHRSVSWYQQTPGQGLQFLFEYFSETQRNKGNFPGRFSGRQFSNSRSEMNVSTLELGDSALYLCASSSGRGSSVGTDTQYFGPGTRLTVL.

The chain uses TRBV19 and TRBJ1-2, with 10 bases fitting TRBD1. The CDR3 spans 16 residues. Germline CDR1 reads LNHDA; CDR2 reads SQIVND (reference sequence). Trimming at V came to 5 bases and at J to 0 bases, leaving 6 bases not matched to a gene. The CDR3 loop reads CASSYGTGVTNYGYTF. As DNA, the CDR3 is TGTGCCAGTAGTTACGGGACAGGGGTTACTAACTATGGCTACACCTTC.

The rearrangement joins TRBV5-1 to TRBJ2-2, with a tentative D call TRBD2 (6 bases). The CDR3 sequence is 14 residues long. Germline-derived CDR1 and CDR2 are SGHRS and YFSETQ. V was clipped by 4 bases and J by 8 bases, with 15 bases between them. CDR3 DNA: TGCGCCAGCAGCCTCCGGGACTCGGGAGGGGAGCTGTTTTTT. Amino acid sequence: CASSLRDSGGELFF.

The V gene is TRBV11-2, the J gene TRBJ2-3; TRBD1 matches 7 bases. This CDR3 spans 14 amino acids. Per the germline V gene, CDR1 is SGHAT and CDR2 is FQNNGV. After removal of 5 bases from V and 4 bases from J, the junction contained 6 bases not matched to a gene. The CDR3 DNA follows: TGTGCCAGCAGCCCCGGACAGGCGTCAGATACGCAGTATTTT. Protein: CASSPGQASDTQYF.

There are a few counts of this clone. The chain couples TRBV30 to TRBJ1-6; no definite D call. V was shortened by 2 bases and J by 0 bases, with 11 bases between the two germline ends. This CDR3 comprises 16 residues. Germline CDR1 reads GTSNPN; CDR2 reads SVGIG (reference sequence). The DNA for the CDR3 is TGTGCCTGGAGTCCATTCAGGAGCTCCTATAATTCACCCCTCCACTTT. It translates to CAWSPFRSSYNSPLHF.

This sequence joins TRBV2 and TRBJ2-1; 9 nucleotides align to TRBD1. The CDR3 length is 15 residues. Trimming removed 0 bases from V and 7 bases from J; junction bases left unmatched: 4. Germline CDR1 SNHLY, CDR2 FYNNEI. The CDR3 region is CASSEAGTGWNEQFF. CDR3 bases: TGTGCCAGCAGTGAAGCCGGGACAGGGTGGAATGAGCAGTTCTTC.

The chain has TRBV4-3 and TRBJ2-2, with a weak D call TRBD2 (6 bases). Germline V gene lookup returns CDR1 LGHNA and CDR2 YSLEER. This CDR3 contains 14 residues. With 2 bases removed from V and 6 bases from J, the gap between germline ends came to 10 bases. CDR3 nucleotide sequence: TGCGCCAGCAGCCAACTCGTAGCGGCCGGGGAGCTGTTTTTT. Encoded protein: CASSQLVAAGELFF.

The V gene is TRBV11-2, the J gene TRBJ1-3; tentative D call: TRBD1 (5 bases). The CDR3 is 15 amino acids. The V gene lost 5 bases and the J gene lost 1 base, with 12 bases spanning the gap. Germline CDR1 is SGHAT and CDR2 is FQNNGV. The CDR3 region has the DNA TGTGCCAGCAGCGCGGGACTAACGTCTGGAAACACCATATATTTT. It is translated as CASSAGLTSGNTIYF.

The chain is built from TRBV19 and TRBJ1-2, with TRBD1 matching 7 bases. This CDR3 contains 12 residues. The V gene's germline CDR1 is LNHDA and CDR2 SQIVND (reference sequence). V shed 10 bases, J shed 4 bases, and the junction held 6 bases outside the gene matches. Here the CDR3 DNA reads TGTGCCACCCGAGGGGACAGCTATGGCTACACCTTC. It encodes CATRGDSYGYTF. The variable domain in full, with the rest retrieved from reference TRBV19 and TRBJ1-2, is DGGITQSPKYLFRKEGQNVTLSCEQNLNHDAMYWYRQDPGQGLRLIYYSQIVNDFQKGDIAEGYSVSREKKESFPLTVTSAQKNPTAFYLCATRGDSYGYTFGSGTRLTVV.

The V gene is TRBV4-3, the J gene TRBJ2-3; D call uncertain. From germline, CDR1 is LGHNA and CDR2 YSLEER. V lost 0 bases, J lost 0 bases, and 10 bases lay in between. This CDR3 region has 16 residues. The CDR3 protein is CASSQDGASSTDTQYF. The CDR3 coding sequence is TGCGCCAGCAGCCAAGACGGCGCATCTAGCACAGATACGCAGTATTTT.

The chain is built from TRBV28 and TRBJ1-2; D might be TRBD1 (5 bases). V dropped 6 bases and J dropped 8 bases, with 19 bases sitting between them. The CDR3 extends over 14 amino acids. In germline, CDR1 is MDHEN, CDR2 SYDVKM. The CDR3 loop reads CASSPTGDRWGYTF. The CDR3 coding sequence is TGTGCCAGCAGCCCTACAGGCGACCGCTGGGGCTACACCTTC.

The chain has TRBV5-1 and TRBJ1-3; D uncertain. The germline V gene encodes CDR1 SGHRS and CDR2 YFSETQ. Trimming removed 0 bases at V and 2 bases at J, with 6 bases between. The CDR3 is 14 residues long. This CDR3 reads CASSLATAGNTIYF. CDR3 nucleotide sequence: TGCGCCAGCAGCTTGGCCACGGCTGGAAACACCATATATTTT.

This clone was counted a single time. V gene TRBV7-2 combines with J gene TRBJ1-6; a possible D gene is TRBD1 (6 bases). The CDR3 is made up of 14 amino acids. Germline loops: CDR1 SGHTA, CDR2 FQGNSA. Trimming cost V 1 base and J 7 bases, with 8 bases left between them. The CDR3 region is CASSLEQGNSPLHF. CDR3 DNA: TGTGCCAGCAGCTTAGAACAGGGAAATTCACCCCTCCACTTT.

The V gene is TRBV18, the J gene TRBJ1-5; weak D call: TRBD1 (5 bases). V lost 6 bases to trimming and J lost 1 base, with 10 bases between them. Germline CDR1 reads KGHSH; CDR2 reads LQKENI. This CDR3 is 14 amino acids long. CDR3 protein: CASSGDVSNQPQHF. CDR3 DNA sequence: TGTGCCAGCTCGGGGGACGTAAGCAATCAGCCCCAGCATTTT.

The CDR3 DNA reads as TGTGCCAGTAGTATTTCATGGACCGGATACGAGCAGTACTTC. Translated, it gives CASSISWTGYEQYF. This chain joins TRBV19 and TRBJ2-7; no clear D gene. The germline V and J ends were trimmed by 3 bases and 4 bases, with 13 bases remaining between them. Germline V gene sequence: CDR1 LNHDA, CDR2 SQIVND (reference sequence). The CDR3 runs to 14 residues. The full variable domain, with the rest looked up from reference TRBV19 and TRBJ2-7, is DGGITQSPKYLFRKEGQNVTLSCEQNLNHDAMYWYRQDPGQGLRLIYYSQIVNDFQKGDIAEGYSVSREKKESFPLTVTSAQKNPTAFYLCASSISWTGYEQYFGPGTRLTVT.

This rearrangement joins TRBV30 to TRBJ2-7; D remains unclear. V was trimmed by 0 bases and J by 1 base, leaving 7 bases between them. The CDR3 is 13 residues long. Per germline, CDR1 GTSNPN and CDR2 SVGIG (reference sequence). Here the CDR3 DNA reads TGTGCCTGGAGTGTTCAAAGATCCTACGAGCAGTACTTC. It codes for CAWSVQRSYEQYF.

To note about this clone: Other DNA sequences in the same sample also yield this CDR3. The chain recombines TRBV30 with TRBJ1-5, with TRBD1 identical over 7 bases. The germline gives CDR1 GTSNPN, CDR2 SVGIG (reference sequence). Trimming cost V 3 bases and J 4 bases; bases outside gene matches: 3. The CDR3 sequence is 13 residues long. The CDR3 DNA follows: TGTGCCTGGAGCGCAGGGGGGAATCAGCCCCAGCATTTT. It specifies CAWSAGGNQPQHF.

The chain links TRBV28 to TRBJ1-6; D is uncertain. V lost 6 bases and J 6 bases, leaving 18 bases between the germline ends. The CDR3 runs 16 residues. Germline V gene data show CDR1 as MDHEN and CDR2 as SYDVKM. The CDR3 region has the DNA TGTGCCAGCAGCCTGGCGTGGCCGGTGGGTAATTCACCCCTCCACTTT. Translation gives CASSLAWPVGNSPLHF.

The CDR3 protein is CASSPTGSRDTGELFF. In DNA form, the CDR3 reads TGTGCCAGCAGTCCGACAGGGTCAAGGGACACCGGGGAGCTGTTTTTT. The gene calls are TRBV27 and TRBJ2-2; 7 bases map to TRBD1. The CDR3 is made up of 16 amino acids. J gave up 3 bases and V 5 bases, and 9 bases lay outside the gene matches. Germline CDR1 reads MNHEY; CDR2 reads SMNVEV (reference sequence).

The V gene is TRBV28, the J gene TRBJ2-5, with 10 bases that match TRBD2. Trimming at V came to 6 bases and at J to 0 bases, leaving 4 bases not matched to a gene. Germline lookup yields CDR1 MDHEN and CDR2 SYDVKM. The CDR3 contains 15 residues. The CDR3 protein is CASRSSGGYQETQYF. As DNA, the CDR3 is TGTGCCAGCAGGAGTAGCGGGGGGTACCAAGAGACCCAGTACTTC.

The chain has TRBV5-4 and TRBJ2-1; D remains ambiguous. Germline assignment: CDR1 SGHNT and CDR2 YYREEE (reference sequence). This CDR3 region has 12 residues. V was clipped by 0 bases and J by 6 bases, with 4 bases between them. In DNA form, the CDR3 reads TGTGCCAGCAGCTTGGCAGTCAATGAGCAGTTCTTC. Protein sequence: CASSLAVNEQFF.

The chain links TRBV11-3 to TRBJ2-7; TRBD1 might be the D (6 bases). This CDR3 is built from 14 residues. The germline V gene encodes CDR1 SGHNT and CDR2 YENEEA. The V end lost 5 bases, the J end lost 3 bases, and 14 bases lay between the germline ends. The CDR3 DNA is TGTGCCAGCAGCCCCCGCGGACAGATCTACGAGCAGTACTTC. Protein product: CASSPRGQIYEQYF.

V and J are TRBV6-5 and TRBJ2-3; D gene uncertain. This CDR3 is built from 13 residues. CDR1 is MNHEY and CDR2 is SVGAGI in the germline V gene. Trimming took 5 bases from V and 4 from J, leaving 10 bases between them. CDR3 nucleotide sequence: TGTGCCAGCAGTACAAACATCGCAGATACGCAGTATTTT. Its protein is CASSTNIADTQYF.

The rearrangement joins TRBV27 to TRBJ1-6; the D is unclear. The CDR3 covers 13 residues. Deletions cut 3 bases from V and 10 bases from J, with 10 bases between. The germline V gene has CDR1 MNHEY and CDR2 SMNVEV (reference sequence). CDR3 coding DNA: TGTGCCAGCAGTTTTAATGGGCACTCACCCCTCCACTTT. Translation gives CASSFNGHSPLHF.